This TCR beta chain was found in a study of OX40 agonist ivuxolimab in advanced cancers. Study background: Ivuxolimab is a fully human IgG2 antibody that activates OX40 (CD134). Partial response was recorded in three patients: one hepatocellular carcinoma and two cutaneous melanoma cases.

Trimming removed 2 bases from V and 6 bases from J; junction bases left unmatched: 6. Germline CDR1 SGHTA, CDR2 FQGNSA. This CDR3 contains 15 residues. The assay was immunoSEQ multiplex PCR, and TCRdb's table has in-frame clones only and misses some. The sample records approximately 52,000 clones, less than 85% being singletons. General observations from the study: The study observed clonal expansion of CD4+ and CD8+ blood T cells by week 6 at 0.1 to 3.0 mg/kg.

Comments on this clone: Its matching antigen is unknown.

Autoimmune disease history or systemic immunosuppression was exclusionary. The TCR comes from an adult with an advanced solid tumor such as melanoma, head and neck, liver or kidney cancer. This material consisted of CD4+ or CD8+ T cells sorted from blood, taken in a trial of the OX40 agonist ivuxolimab. V gene TRBV7-2 combines with J gene TRBJ2-2, with TRBD1 matching over 7 bases. This chain's CDR3 is CASSLMRGLSGELFF. In nucleotides, the CDR3 is TGTGCCAGCAGCTTAATGAGGGGGCTTTCCGGGGAGCTGTTTTTT.